This T cell receptor (beta chain) comes out of a study of blood T cell repertoires in COVID-19. Turning to the study itself: COVID-19 samples collected from the United States, Italy and Spain covered acute and convalescent phases.

The ends lost 0 bases at V and 12 bases at J; junction bases unmatched: 10. CDR1 SGHKS and CDR2 YYEKEE come from the germline V gene (reference sequence). The CDR3 is 15 amino acids. Profiled with immunoSEQ multiplex PCR; TCRdb holds only in-frame clones, not every one. The top ten hold around 9.5% of the sample, which has roughly 260,000 clones, 86% seen once. This clone appeared a single time. The V and J genes are TRBV5-5 and TRBJ2-7; 12 nucleotides agree with TRBD1. This sequence originates from a man between 40 and 49 years old who had recovered from COVID-19. The sequencing input was peripheral blood. Here the CDR3 reads CASSLEGTGGFSLYF. CDR3 in DNA: TGTGCCAGCAGCTTGGAAGGGACAGGGGGCTTCAGTCTGTACTTC.